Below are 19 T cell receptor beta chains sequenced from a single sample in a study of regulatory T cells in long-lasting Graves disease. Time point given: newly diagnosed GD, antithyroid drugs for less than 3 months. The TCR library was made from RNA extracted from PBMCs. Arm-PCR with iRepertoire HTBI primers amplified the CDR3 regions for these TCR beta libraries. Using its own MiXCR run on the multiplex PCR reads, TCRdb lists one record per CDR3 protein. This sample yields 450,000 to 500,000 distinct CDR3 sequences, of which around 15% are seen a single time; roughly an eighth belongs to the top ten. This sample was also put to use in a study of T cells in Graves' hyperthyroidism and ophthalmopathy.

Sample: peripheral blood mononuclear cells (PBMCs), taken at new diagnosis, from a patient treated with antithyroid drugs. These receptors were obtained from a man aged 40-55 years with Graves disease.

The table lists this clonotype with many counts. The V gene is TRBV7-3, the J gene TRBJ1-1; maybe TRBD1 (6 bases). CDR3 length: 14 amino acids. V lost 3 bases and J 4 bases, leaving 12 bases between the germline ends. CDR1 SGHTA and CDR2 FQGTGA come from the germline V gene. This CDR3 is CASSFLGGATEAFF. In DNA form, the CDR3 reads TGTGCCAGCAGCTTCCTGGGGGGGGCCACTGAAGCTTTCTTT.

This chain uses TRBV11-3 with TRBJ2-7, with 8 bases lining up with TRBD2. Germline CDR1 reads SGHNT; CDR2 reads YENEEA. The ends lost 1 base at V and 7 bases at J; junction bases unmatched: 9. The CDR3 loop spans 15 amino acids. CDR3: CASSLAGGPSQEQYF. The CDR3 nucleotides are TGTGCCAGCAGCTTAGCGGGAGGGCCCTCTCAAGAGCAGTACTTC.

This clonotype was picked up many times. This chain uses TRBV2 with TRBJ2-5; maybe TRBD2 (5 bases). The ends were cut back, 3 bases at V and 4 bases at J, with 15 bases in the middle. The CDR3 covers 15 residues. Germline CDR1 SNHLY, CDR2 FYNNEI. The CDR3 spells CASSEGSVESETQYF. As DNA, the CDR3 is TGTGCCAGCAGTGAGGGTAGCGTGGAATCAGAGACCCAGTACTTC.

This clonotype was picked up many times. The chain's CDR3 is CASSLGLGHNTGELFF. The CDR3 nucleotides are TGCGCCAGCAGCTTGGGTCTCGGACACAACACCGGGGAGCTGTTTTTT. The V call is TRBV5-1, the J call TRBJ2-2; possibly TRBD1 for D (5 bases). The germline CDR1 and CDR2 sequences are SGHRS and YFSETQ. The CDR3 has 16 amino acids. V lost 0 bases, J lost 2 bases, and 11 bases lay in between.

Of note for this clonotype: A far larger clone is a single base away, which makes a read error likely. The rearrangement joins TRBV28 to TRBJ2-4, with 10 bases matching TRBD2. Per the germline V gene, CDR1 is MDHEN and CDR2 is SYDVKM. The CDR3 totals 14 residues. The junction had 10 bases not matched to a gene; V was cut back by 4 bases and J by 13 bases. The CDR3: CASSSASGSTGQYF. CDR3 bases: TGTGCCAGCAGTTCCGCTAGCGGGAGTACAGGGCAGTACTTC.

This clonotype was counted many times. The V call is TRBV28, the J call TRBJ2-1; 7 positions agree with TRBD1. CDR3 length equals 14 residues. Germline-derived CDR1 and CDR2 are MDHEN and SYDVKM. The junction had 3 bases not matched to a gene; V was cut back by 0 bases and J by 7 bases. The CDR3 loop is CASSLWTGWNEQFF. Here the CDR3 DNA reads TGTGCCAGCAGTTTATGGACAGGGTGGAATGAGCAGTTCTTC.

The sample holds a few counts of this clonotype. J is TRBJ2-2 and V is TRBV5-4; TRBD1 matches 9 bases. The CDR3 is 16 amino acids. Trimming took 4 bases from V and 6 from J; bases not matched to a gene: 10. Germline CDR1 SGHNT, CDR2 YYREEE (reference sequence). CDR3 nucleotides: TGTGCCAGCAGCCTAACAGGGGGCGTGAGGTCCGGGGAGCTGTTTTTT. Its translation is CASSLTGGVRSGELFF.

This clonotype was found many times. The CDR3 nucleotides are TGTGCCAGCAGTTCACAGGGAAACTATGGCTACACCTTC. Protein sequence: CASSSQGNYGYTF. The V and J genes are TRBV12-3 or TRBV12-4 and TRBJ1-2; tentative D call: TRBD1 (6 bases). Trimming shortened V by 4 bases and J by 2 bases, and 8 bases separated the two germline ends. This CDR3 region has 13 residues.

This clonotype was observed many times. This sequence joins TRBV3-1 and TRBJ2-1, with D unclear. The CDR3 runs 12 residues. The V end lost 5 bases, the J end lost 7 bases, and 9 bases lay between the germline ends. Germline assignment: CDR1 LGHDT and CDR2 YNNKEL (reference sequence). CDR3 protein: CASSLLLNEQFF. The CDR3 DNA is TGTGCCAGCAGCTTGCTGCTGAATGAGCAGTTCTTC.

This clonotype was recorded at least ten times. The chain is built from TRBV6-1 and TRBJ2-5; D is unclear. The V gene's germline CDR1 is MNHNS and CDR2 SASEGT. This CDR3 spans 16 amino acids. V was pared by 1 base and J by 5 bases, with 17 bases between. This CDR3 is CASSEGRQALAETQYF. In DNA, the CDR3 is TGTGCCAGCAGTGAAGGGCGGCAGGCCCTTGCGGAGACCCAGTACTTC.

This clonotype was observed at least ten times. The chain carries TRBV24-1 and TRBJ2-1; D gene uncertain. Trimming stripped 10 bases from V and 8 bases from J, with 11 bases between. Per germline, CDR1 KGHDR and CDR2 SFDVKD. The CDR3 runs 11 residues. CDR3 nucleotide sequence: TGTGCCACGGGCCTCGCGTATGAGCAGTTCTTC. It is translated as CATGLAYEQFF.

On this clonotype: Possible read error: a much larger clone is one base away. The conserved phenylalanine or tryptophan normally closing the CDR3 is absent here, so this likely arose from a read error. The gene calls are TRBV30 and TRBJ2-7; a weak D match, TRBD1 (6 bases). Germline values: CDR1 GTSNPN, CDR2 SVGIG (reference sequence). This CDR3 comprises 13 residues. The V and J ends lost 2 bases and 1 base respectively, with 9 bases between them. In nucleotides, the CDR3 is TGTGCCTGGAGTCACACAGGGTCCTACGAGCAGTACCTC. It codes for CAWSHTGSYEQYL.

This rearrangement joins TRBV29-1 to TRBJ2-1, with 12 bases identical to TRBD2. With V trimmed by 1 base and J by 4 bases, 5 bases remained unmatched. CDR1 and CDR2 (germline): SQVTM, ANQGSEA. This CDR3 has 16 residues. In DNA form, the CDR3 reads TGCAGCGTTGAAGGTCTAGCGGGAGGGCAATACAATGAGCAGTTCTTC. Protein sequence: CSVEGLAGGQYNEQFF.

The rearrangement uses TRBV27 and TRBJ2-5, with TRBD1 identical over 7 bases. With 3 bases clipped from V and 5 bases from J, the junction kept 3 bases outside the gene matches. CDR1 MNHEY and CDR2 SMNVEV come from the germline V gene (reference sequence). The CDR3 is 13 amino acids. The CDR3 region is CASSFRQGETQYF. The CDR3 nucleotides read TGTGCCAGCAGTTTTAGACAGGGCGAGACCCAGTACTTC.

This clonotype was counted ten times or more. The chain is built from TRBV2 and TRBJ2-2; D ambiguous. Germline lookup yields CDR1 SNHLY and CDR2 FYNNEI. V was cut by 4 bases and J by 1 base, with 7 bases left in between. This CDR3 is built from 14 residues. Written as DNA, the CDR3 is TGTGCCAGCAGTGCCGAAATGAACACCGGGGAGCTGTTTTTT. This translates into CASSAEMNTGELFF.

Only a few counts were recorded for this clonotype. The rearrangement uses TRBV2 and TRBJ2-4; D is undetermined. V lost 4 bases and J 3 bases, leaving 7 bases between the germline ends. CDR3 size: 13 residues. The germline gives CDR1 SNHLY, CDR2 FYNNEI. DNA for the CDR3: TGTGCCAGCAGTGGACGGAGCAAAAACATTCAGTACTTC. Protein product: CASSGRSKNIQYF.

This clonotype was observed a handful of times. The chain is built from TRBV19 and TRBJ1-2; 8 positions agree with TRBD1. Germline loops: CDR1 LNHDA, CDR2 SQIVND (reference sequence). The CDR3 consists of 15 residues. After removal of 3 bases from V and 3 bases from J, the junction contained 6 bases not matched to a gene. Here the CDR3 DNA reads TGTGCCAGTAGTATTATGGCAGGGGGCGACTATGGCTACACCTTC. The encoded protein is CASSIMAGGDYGYTF.

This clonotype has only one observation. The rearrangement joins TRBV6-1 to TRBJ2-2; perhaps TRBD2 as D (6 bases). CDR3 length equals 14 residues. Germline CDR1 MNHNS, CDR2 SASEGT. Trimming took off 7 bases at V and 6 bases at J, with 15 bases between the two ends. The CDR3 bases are TGTGCCAGCACCCAAACACAGCGGGCCGGGGAGCTGTTTTTT. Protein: CASTQTQRAGELFF.

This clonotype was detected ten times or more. For the CDR3, the DNA is TGTGCCAGCAGTTTCAGAGCGGCCAGGGTGGATCAGCCCCAGCATTTT. Translating it yields CASSFRAARVDQPQHF. The chain combines TRBV28 with TRBJ1-5; possible D gene TRBD1, 5 bases. V was shortened by 3 bases and J by 5 bases, with 17 bases between the two germline ends. The CDR3 is 16 residues long. From germline, CDR1 is MDHEN and CDR2 SYDVKM.